The present entry profiles one T cell receptor beta chain with its context. Which antigen it targets is not known. No much larger clone is present one base from it, and per-base qualities are unavailable. The CDR3 regions of human TCRbeta chains were analyzed by immunosequencing. Per the source publication's procedure: Repertoire TCRs were checked for matches against a reference library of SARS-CoV-2-specific TCRs that had been generated using the MIRA antigen-specificity platform. Breadth meant the fraction of unique TCRs that were SARS-CoV-2-associated, whereas depth meant the fraction of total T cells that were SARS-CoV-2-associated. Using the MIRA data, each spike-specific TCR was mapped to the spike region that the TCR reacts to and placed in a CD4 or CD8 class. Log10-transformed breadth and depth values were compared by one-way ANOVA with Sidak's multiple comparisons tests. TCRdb carries this immuneACCESS record with in-frame sequences only. Its versions omit some clonotypes, under half of them owing to an unresolved V gene in the studies checked, with the rest unexplained. V and J calls and clone size are as listed in that table; D and trimming were resolved from the DNA. This sample gives roughly 180,000 clones in total; roughly 87% of them show up just once. Of the sample, about 3% is held by the ten largest clones.

From the cysteine up to the phenylalanine, the CDR3 has a length of 15 residues. Only the CDR3 DNA stays, 45 bases, in frame from base 1. V ends up 4 bases short and J 5 bases short, with an unmatched junction base count of 9. CDR1 and CDR2 are read off the germline V gene as SGHTS and YDEGEE. The time point label of this sample denotes: baseline before first vaccination. Samples from vaccinated people were obtained from the UK trials COV001 and COV002, which included a single-blind randomized controlled phase 2/3 trial of AZD1222 (ChAdOx1 nCoV-19) in healthy adults. For TCRbeta chain sequencing, PBMC samples were collected from trial participants at day 0 and at day 28 after the second dose. These data are taken from a study of T cell responses to AZD1222 COVID-19 vaccine listed by TCRdb under 2021. For the study in its entirety: AZD1222 recipients whose second dose came at about 4 weeks and those whose second dose came at about 12 weeks were combined into one group, since spike-specific TCR depth and breadth did not differ between the two schedules. A total of 230 to 250 trial participants underwent TCR sequencing, of whom around 200 received two doses of AZD1222 and about 25 received two doses of the MenACWY control vaccine. Trial participants were enrolled by age into 18-55, 56-69 and 70-plus year subgroups, with roughly 160, 29 and 62 TCR-sequenced participants respectively. Points the paper makes about the study in general: Conclusions about previously exposed vaccinees are limited because only six or seven AZD1222 recipients were SARS-CoV-2 seropositive at baseline. Nearly half of unique spike-specific TCRs reportedly recognized epitopes outside regions mutated in the B.1.351 and B.1.1.7 variants. A significant rise in spike-specific TCR breadth and depth was observed after two AZD1222 doses relative to day 0 and relative to MenACWY recipients. Most participants were white British and females outnumbered males, and the authors suggested that clonal diversity may have been underestimated. In the small 56-69-year group, the increase in depth fell short of significance, most likely because of low power. The vaccine-associated CD4 TCRs covered the entire spike protein, and the dominant responses fell in regions 160-218 and 743-854. Because no samples from the day 14 peak response were available, repertoires could be characterized only after the peak T cell response.

Recombination joined TRBV5-8 with TRBJ2-5; 9 of the junction bases match TRBD1. This TCR came from an adult in good health. The material was peripheral blood, obtained on day 0 of AZD1222 vaccination. The DNA is TGTGCCAGCAGCCCCGGGACAGGGTTGCGGGAGACCCAGTACTTC. This gives the protein CASSPGTGLRETQYF.